The clone carrying this TCR beta chain was detected many times. Antigen: not known. Per the germline V gene, CDR1 is SQVTM and CDR2 is ANQGSEA. The V end was cut by 4 bases, the J end by 0 bases, with 12 bases between. The CDR3 consists of 14 residues. The data stem from a study of T cells in Graves' hyperthyroidism and ophthalmopathy. Study-level background: Peripheral blood collection took place at initial diagnosis, before any treatment. Study outcomes and limitations: The model identified upcoming ophthalmopathy a median approximately seven months ahead of onset. A model of 13 V-J pairs discriminated ophthalmopathy from stable hyperthyroidism.

Amplified regions were TCR beta CDR3 sequences from RNA transcripts. The primer set for the first-round RT-PCR of the TCR CDR3 was HTBI. MiXCR, run by TCRdb on the multiplex PCR reads, gives a single entry per CDR3 protein. The top ten hold almost 6% of the sample, which has some 600,000 distinct CDR3 sequences, 11% to 15% seen once. The clonotype originates from a young woman with Graves' hyperthyroidism that later progressed to Graves' ophthalmopathy. The V gene is TRBV29-1, the J gene TRBJ2-5; D ambiguous. Material for sequencing was blood. The CDR3 DNA reads as TGCAGCGTTGCCCCCGGGCTGCACCAAGAGACCCAGTACTTC. As protein: CSVAPGLHQETQYF.